This TCR beta chain appears in the sequencing data of a study of PD-L1 blockade in urothelial cancer. About the research overall: Prior chemotherapy regimens per patient numbered 0 to 3. The researchers analyzed blood 3 weeks (second dose) and 6 weeks after treatment start.

V gave up 6 bases and J gave up 4 bases; unmatched junction bases: 5. The CDR3 extends over 15 amino acids. Germline values: CDR1 MNHEY, CDR2 SMNVEV (reference sequence). Here immunoSEQ multiplex PCR was the method, and the copy in TCRdb shows in-frame clones only, minus some. The sample consists of roughly 100,000 clones, roughly 83% of them appearing once. Specified time point: peripheral blood 6 weeks after treatment start. The chain uses TRBV27 and TRBJ2-1, with 11 bases lining up with TRBD2. The sequences come from PBMCs, collected around atezolizumab (anti-PD-L1) treatment. The sequence was obtained from a man between 70 and 80 years old with urothelial cancer. Here the CDR3 reads CASSPVAGGYNEQFF. CDR3 coding DNA: TGTGCCAGCAGCCCTGTAGCGGGGGGGTACAATGAGCAGTTCTTC.